A selection of T cell receptor beta chains follows, all from one sample in a study of T cell repertoires in cytomegalovirus infection. No antigens are known for them. Each CDR3 protein gets one entry after TCRdb re-called the reads with MiXCR. The table lists 700,000 to 900,000 distinct CDR3 sequences, roughly 29% of them singletons, with about an eighth in the top ten. The sample here was cultured CD8+ T cells from PBMCs, taken from culture after CMV antigen stimulation. These receptor sequences come from a human donor in good health (CMV status not recorded). Some clones in this sample may be carry-over from other donors' samples. CDR3s include the opening cysteine and the closing phenylalanine or tryptophan. D genes are given only for firm matches.

>TRBV7-8|TRBD1|TRBJ1-5
CASTPADRVADQPQHF
>TRBV19|NA|TRBJ2-1
CASSRSGRASYNEQFF
>TRBV7-7|NA|TRBJ2-5
CASSPEARGQETQYF
>TRBV4-1|TRBD1|TRBJ1-2
CASSPGGRGDPSDGYTF
>TRBV20-1|NA|TRBJ1-2
CSAPQEIDYGYTF
>TRBV10-3|TRBD1|TRBJ1-6
CAISEGGQWDSPLHF
>TRBV11-2|NA|TRBJ2-2
CAIPIVRGELFF
>TRBV7-9|TRBD2|TRBJ2-2
CASSLPSGLAANTGELFF
>TRBV2|NA|TRBJ1-1
CASIRTNTEAFF
>TRBV6-1|TRBD2|TRBJ2-5
CASSASGGTQETQYF
>TRBV9|NA|TRBJ2-1
CASSVADYTYSSYNEQFF
>TRBV29-1|NA|TRBJ1-2
CSVDPQGGLYGYTF
>TRBV12-3/TRBV12-4|NA|TRBJ1-1
CASSFPGDGTEAFF
>TRBV27|NA|TRBJ2-7
CASSFQETYEQYF
>TRBV7-4|NA|TRBJ1-1
CASSKQGLAEAFF
>TRBV10-3|TRBD1|TRBJ2-3
CAISGTDSTDTQYF
>TRBV28|NA|TRBJ1-2
CASSQTEGNGYTF
>TRBV6-6|TRBD2|TRBJ2-1
CASSLRDYVPYEQFF
>TRBV2|TRBD1|TRBJ1-5
CASSPHRGPQPQHF
>TRBV19|TRBD2|TRBJ2-1
CASSIAAGGHNEQFF
>TRBV29-1|TRBD1|TRBJ2-3
CSVDWDSSSSTDTQYF
>TRBV6-6|TRBD1|TRBJ1-2
CASSYLQGGNGYTF
>TRBV19|NA|TRBJ1-1
CASSSYHSSNTEAFF
>TRBV14|NA|TRBJ2-1
CASSQILIEQFF
>TRBV20-1|NA|TRBJ2-5
CSARTQETQYF
>TRBV20-1|TRBD1|TRBJ2-2
CSAKPGQGSNTGELFF
>TRBV10-3|NA|TRBJ2-2
CAITGGTGELFF
>TRBV7-9|NA|TRBJ1-3
CASYGGDTIYF
>TRBV7-4|TRBD2|TRBJ2-2
CAGDAGGSTGELFF
>TRBV6-1|NA|TRBJ1-5
CASSETRVSNQPQHF
>TRBV5-4|TRBD2|TRBJ2-2
CASTGGPEGTGELFF
>TRBV19|TRBD2|TRBJ2-3
CASTWFSGGDNTQYF
>TRBV29-1|NA|TRBJ2-7
CSVEDSRAYEQYF
>TRBV28|NA|TRBJ1-5
CASSSYLTGNSNQPQHF
>TRBV4-1|NA|TRBJ2-3
CASSQRRSSNTDTQYF
>TRBV5-4|NA|TRBJ2-3
CASSPWAGSGDTQYF
>TRBV4-2|TRBD1|TRBJ1-1
CASSQDPGQGAAEAFF
>TRBV11-1|TRBD1|TRBJ1-2
CASSDGTTTTGNYGYTF
>TRBV6-2/TRBV6-3|TRBD1|TRBJ2-1
CATRQGPYNEQFF
>TRBV4-1|NA|TRBJ1-6
CASSPPSDFSSPLHF
>TRBV28|TRBD1|TRBJ1-5
CASSYPATGRNQPQHF
>TRBV14|NA|TRBJ2-7
CASSQDIVEGSYEQYF
>TRBV27|TRBD1|TRBJ1-1
CASSLTGVLMNTEAFF
>TRBV7-2|NA|TRBJ1-3
CASSPDLVSGNTIYF
>TRBV6-1|NA|TRBJ1-1
CASKQGYNTEAFF
>TRBV2|TRBD1|TRBJ2-5
CASRGQGIRETQYF
>TRBV12-3/TRBV12-4|TRBD2|TRBJ2-7
CASSPGGGGAWEQYF